Below are 13 T cell receptor beta chains sequenced from a single sample in a study of blood T cells in healthy people across ages. The second PCR ran roughly 6 to 11 cycles with a sample-barcoded 5' primer and J-beta primers. TCRdb called the 5' RACE reads again in MiXCR, with one record for every CDR3 protein. In the table there are some 1.7 million distinct CDR3 sequences, under 30% of which are singletons. The sample consisted of blood. These receptors originate from a woman aged 25-40 years in good health.

There are many counts of this clonotype. The CDR3 nucleotides read TGTGCCAGCAGTACTAGGTCTGTCGAGCAGTACTTC. Its translation: CASSTRSVEQYF. The chain recombines TRBV6-6 with TRBJ2-7; the D gene is possibly TRBD2 (5 bases). With 5 bases removed from V and 6 bases from J, the gap between germline ends came to 11 bases. The germline gives CDR1 MNHNY, CDR2 SVGAGI (reference sequence). CDR3 length: 12 residues.

V and J are TRBV29-1 and TRBJ1-1, with D perhaps matching TRBD1 (6 bases). This CDR3 is 16 amino acids long. The V gene lost 4 bases and the J gene lost 0 bases, with 18 bases spanning the gap. Germline CDR1 is SQVTM and CDR2 is ANQGSEA. The CDR3 DNA follows: TGCAGCGTTGTTGGCCAGGGGTTCAATATGAACACTGAAGCTTTCTTT. Translation: CSVVGQGFNMNTEAFF.

V and J are TRBV4-1 and TRBJ1-1; D uncertain. The germline V gene has CDR1 MGHRA and CDR2 YSYEKL. This CDR3 has 14 residues. V was trimmed by 0 bases and J by 6 bases, leaving 11 bases between them. The CDR3 sequence is CASSQDGRDSEAFF. The CDR3, as DNA: TGCGCCAGCAGCCAAGATGGTAGGGATTCTGAAGCTTTCTTT.

A few counts support this clonotype. The chain couples TRBV4-1 to TRBJ2-7; D ambiguous. Trimming stripped 4 bases from V and 4 bases from J, with 11 bases between. The CDR3 spans 13 residues. Looked up from germline, CDR1 is MGHRA and CDR2 is YSYEKL. Here the CDR3 DNA reads TGCGCCAGCAGCCCGAACCCGACATACGAGCAGTACTTC. It is translated as CASSPNPTYEQYF.

V and J are TRBV11-2 and TRBJ2-3; 7 bases match TRBD2. Trimming removed 1 base from V and 0 bases from J; junction bases left unmatched: 7. This CDR3 has 17 residues. Germline V CDR1 and CDR2: SGHAT, FQNNGV. Written as DNA, the CDR3 is TGTGCCAGCAGCTTAGCGGGGCTAGCGGCTAGCACAGATACGCAGTATTTT. Its translation: CASSLAGLAASTDTQYF.

The rearrangement links TRBV7-9 to TRBJ2-5, with 12 bases identical to TRBD2. The CDR3 is 14 residues long. Germline-derived CDR1 and CDR2 are SEHNR and FQNEAQ (reference sequence). The ends lost 8 bases at V and 4 bases at J; junction bases unmatched: 5. DNA of the CDR3: TGTGCCAGCGGACCTAGCGGGGGGGGAGAGACCCAGTACTTC. Its protein is CASGPSGGGETQYF.

The chain has TRBV5-4 and TRBJ2-1, with 7 bases lining up with TRBD1. The CDR3 is made up of 15 amino acids. Trimming took 0 bases from V and 8 from J; bases not matched to a gene: 8. The germline V gene has CDR1 SGHNT and CDR2 YYREEE (reference sequence). The CDR3 sequence is CASSLDLQGSDEQFF. DNA for the CDR3: TGTGCCAGCAGCTTGGACCTACAGGGGTCCGATGAGCAGTTCTTC. Looking up the rest from reference TRBV5-4 and TRBJ2-1 gives the full variable domain: ETGVTQSPTHLIKTRGQQVTLRCSSQSGHNTVSWYQQALGQGPQFIFQYYREEENGRGNFPPRFSGLQFPNYSSELNVNALELDDSALYLCASSLDLQGSDEQFFGPGTRLTVL.

V usage is TRBV30 and J usage is TRBJ2-7; D is perhaps TRBD1 or TRBD2 (5 bases each). The CDR3 has 13 residues. The germline gives CDR1 GTSNPN, CDR2 SVGIG (reference sequence). The V gene lost 5 bases and the J gene lost 6 bases, with 17 bases spanning the gap. As DNA, the CDR3 is TGTGCCTGGTCGAGGGGTGCTTGGGGCGAGCAGTACTTC. It yields the protein CAWSRGAWGEQYF.

The rearrangement uses TRBV10-3 and TRBJ2-7, with D maybe TRBD1 (5 bases). This CDR3 has 13 amino acids. Looked up from germline, CDR1 is ENHRY and CDR2 is SYGVKD. The V end lost 10 bases, the J end lost 2 bases, and 15 bases lay between the germline ends. The CDR3 coding sequence is TGTGCCACCCGTGACAGCGAGACCTACGAGCAGTACTTC. Protein sequence: CATRDSETYEQYF.

This clonotype was seen many times. This may come from a read error, since a much larger clone is one base off. V is TRBV9 and J is TRBJ2-3, with 10 bases identical to TRBD2. The CDR3 consists of 15 residues. Per the germline V gene, CDR1 is SGDLS and CDR2 is YYNGEE. Unmatched junction bases numbered 0, after V lost 1 base and J lost 1 base. Here the CDR3 DNA reads TGTGCCAGCAGCGTACTAGCGGGGGGCACAGATACGCAGTATTTT. This sequence encodes CASSVLAGGTDTQYF.

This clonotype was counted only a few times. The chain's CDR3 is CASRDTWNTEAFF. Written as DNA, the CDR3 is TGTGCCAGCCGAGACACTTGGAACACTGAAGCTTTCTTT. The chain employs TRBV28 and TRBJ1-1, with D unresolved. The CDR3 is 13 amino acids. V lost 8 bases, J lost 1 base, and 11 bases lay in between. In germline, CDR1 is MDHEN, CDR2 SYDVKM.

This clonotype was found a few times. V gene TRBV10-3 combines with J gene TRBJ2-1; TRBD2 might be the D (6 bases). Germline-derived CDR1 and CDR2 are ENHRY and SYGVKD. The CDR3 is 13 residues long. V was pared by 8 bases and J by 8 bases, with 16 bases between. The CDR3 is CAISPSGEDEQFF. CDR3 nucleotides: TGTGCCATCTCTCCCTCGGGAGAGGATGAGCAGTTCTTC.

The chain recombines TRBV4-2 with TRBJ2-7; TRBD2 agrees at 8 bases. The CDR3 sequence is 16 residues long. CDR1 is LGHNA, CDR2 YNFKEQ, per germline. V lost 4 bases to trimming and J lost 3 bases; unmatched junction nucleotides: 11. CDR3 protein: CASSLGLAGTFYEQYF. CDR3 coding DNA: TGTGCCAGCAGCCTCGGACTAGCCGGAACTTTCTACGAGCAGTACTTC.